This T cell receptor (beta chain) comes out of a study of shared T cell receptors in the human thymus. Trimming pared 7 bases from V and 3 bases from J, leaving 16 bases between. The length of the CDR3 is 15 residues. The germline V gene encodes CDR1 MDHEN and CDR2 SYDVKM. Clones were read by immunoSEQ multiplex PCR, and TCRdb kept only the in-frame ones, dropping some. This sample has hundreds of thousands of clones, with more than 75% found just once. This sample also belongs to another study, concerning human thymus T cells. This second study says: During corrective heart surgery, resections were taken, and the thymus tissue came from them. What related research reported was that thymic repertoires overlapped highly among unrelated individuals.

The TCR was taken from a boy under two years old with a congenital heart defect. The rearrangement joins TRBV28 to TRBJ1-5, with D possibly TRBD1 on 5 matching bases. Material: thymocytes. This CDR3 is CASKGIDRNNQPQHF. The CDR3 DNA reads TGTGCCAGCAAAGGGATTGACAGAAACAATCAGCCCCAGCATTTT.